The present T cell receptor (beta chain) was sequenced within a study of blood T cell repertoires in COVID-19. On the study more broadly: Italy, Spain and the United States were the sources of the convalescent and acute COVID-19 samples. Sources were T cells, B-cell-depleted T cells, or PBMCs; the material itself was cDNA or gDNA.

After removal of 6 bases from V and 4 bases from J, the junction contained 10 bases not matched to a gene. Germline V gene sequence: CDR1 SNHLY, CDR2 FYNNEI. The CDR3 contains 16 residues. How the authors handled the data: Amplification of reference gene primers provided the estimated nucleated cell counts. The protocol was immunoSEQ multiplex PCR, while the TCRdb copy is restricted to in-frame clones and leaves out a portion. D and trimming come from the DNA, and the V and J calls and clone size come from that table. The repertoire includes 130,000 to 150,000 clones, 65% to 85% of them detected once, and about 8.7% sits in the top ten.

The sequenced sample was peripheral blood. The TCR comes from a man aged 50-59 years with active or convalescent COVID-19. This rearrangement joins TRBV2 to TRBJ2-1; 9 nucleotides line up with TRBD1. CDR3 in DNA: TGTGCCAGCAGAGCTTCCACCGGGACAGGGTACAATGAGCAGTTCTTC. Translating gives CASRASTGTGYNEQFF.